This TCR beta chain was captured in a study of shared clonotypes between healthy human individuals. Cells designated naive CD8 were CD45RO-negative and were positively selected for CCR7, with terminally differentiated effector memory CD45RA+ cells excluded. Measured with immunoSEQ multiplex PCR; TCRdb has only the in-frame clones, and not every one. The sample yields some 2.1 million clones, approximately 92% seen once. The V gene's germline CDR1 is LNHDA and CDR2 SQIVND (reference sequence). Trimming removed 4 bases from V and 3 bases from J; junction bases left unmatched: 5. This CDR3 is 15 amino acids long.

This TCR was recovered from a man between 18 and 29 years old in good health. Some clones in this sample may be carry-over from other donors' samples. Sequencing was done on a sample of naive CD8+ T cells from PBMCs. The chain employs TRBV19 and TRBJ1-5, with 8 bases matching TRBD1. The CDR3: CASSNRGKVNQPQHF. Here the CDR3 DNA reads TGTGCCAGTAGTAACAGGGGGAAAGTCAATCAGCCCCAGCATTTT.